The sequence of this TCR beta chain was determined in a study of shared clonotypes between healthy human individuals. The trim removed 4 bases at V and 0 bases at J, leaving 6 bases unmatched. Looked up from germline, CDR1 is SGHDT and CDR2 is YYEEEE. The CDR3 runs to 15 residues. CD45RO-negative, CCR7-positively selected cells formed the naive CD8 fraction, excluding terminally differentiated effector memory CD45RA+ cells. Repertoires were generated with immunoSEQ multiplex PCR, while TCRdb's copy carries only in-frame clones and drops some. The sample consists of about 650,000 clones, around 95% of them appearing once.

The chain couples TRBV5-6 to TRBJ2-7, with 8 bases matching TRBD1. The origin of this receptor is a woman aged 30 to 39 in good health. The sample consisted of naive CD8+ T cells sorted from blood. The chain's CDR3 is CASSPGGQGSYEQYF. In DNA form, the CDR3 reads TGTGCCAGCAGCCCTGGCGGACAGGGCTCCTACGAGCAGTACTTC.